Below, one TCR beta chain is given with its context. In this sample, this clone turned up once. Its antigen target is currently unknown. The sample holds no much larger clone one base away, and base qualities are not on file. The data belong to a study of cytomegalovirus exposure and HLA in healthy donors (dated by TCRdb to 2016 to 2017). With regard to the full study: An earlier analysis of some 620 of the donors reported about 260 Gb of sequence data and around 120 million unique TCR beta sequences obtained from some 170 million T cells. Approximately 330 gigabases of sequencing data and tens of millions of unique TCR sequences made up an early release that covered fewer than 650 HLA-typed donors. Among the roughly 430 genotyped donors, approximately 77% belonged to the genetic ancestry cluster associated with self-reported Caucasian donors. The aim of the study was to test whether cataloging public T cell receptors could identify signatures of past pathogen exposure. The study used immunosequencing to profile the T cell repertoires of more than 650 subjects and linked those repertoires to cytomegalovirus serostatus. Besides the first cohort of under 700 subjects, a separate validation cohort made up of 120 different subjects was used. To predict cytomegalovirus infection status, the study combined high-throughput TCR immunosequencing, statistical association of individual TCRs with disease status, and machine learning. To study patterns of TCR occurrence, a later analysis re-analyzed previously published TCR beta repertoires from 666 donors and added high-resolution HLA genotyping. Rather than drawing on any new phenotypic data, the later analysis identified candidate immune exposures from TCR beta sequences and the way those sequences occurred across donors. In an earlier analysis of 587 of the donors, high-throughput TCR beta sequencing was used to judge whether each TCR beta V gene segment behaved as functional or pseudogenic. Alongside the repertoire data, information on donor age, sex, ethnicity and CMV serostatus was compiled. A later genetic analysis used genome-wide SNP genotypes for about 55% of the 666 donors, treating that subset as a discovery cohort. Every discovery cohort repertoire had been produced on one sequencing platform. Both class I and class II loci were covered by HLA typing, at four-digit resolution. The number of donors typed differed by locus, with 629-630 for A, B, C, DRB1 and DQB1, around 520 for DQA1, 600 to 610 for DPA1, and 472 for DPB1. Because of strong linkage in the cohort, roughly five DR-DQ haplotypes were treated as single units for association and clustering. Among 300 to 500 genotyped donors of the cohort, an average of around 250,000 unique TCR beta nucleotide sequences was sequenced per donor, of which approximately 19% were non-productive.

In total, fewer than 750 healthy bone marrow donors made up the cohort. Cohort members were all nominally healthy when sampled, although unrecorded immune exposures were likely present. The donor tested CMV seropositive and was one of the 289 seropositive cohort members. Each donor provided a peripheral blood sample, and peripheral blood mononuclear cells were used for TCR beta sequencing. The Qiagen DNeasy Blood Extraction Kit was used to extract genomic DNA from the blood cell samples. Library preparation was by the immunoSEQ multiplex PCR assay. For the multiplex PCR, a mixture combining 60 forward primers for TCR Vbeta segments and 13 reverse primers for TCR Jbeta segments was used. Amplification of the CDR3 region of rearranged TCR beta genes was performed with a multiplex PCR assay on genomic DNA. The amplified TCR beta libraries were sequenced on the Illumina HiSeq System as 87-base-pair reads. The original pipeline was this. Across the 666 repertoires, a later analysis counted 60 million to 90 million unique TCR beta chains, about 10 million of which were shared by at least two donors. To remove PCR and sequencing errors, raw reads were error-corrected and collapsed into unique sequences using a nearest-neighbor algorithm that merged closely related sequences. To assign V, D and J gene segments, CDR3 sequences were aligned to IMGT reference sequences. For a sequence to be retained, at least a six-nucleotide match to both a V gene segment and a J gene segment was required. Rearrangements were classified as productive when the CDR3 lacked stop codons and remained in frame with V and J, and all other rearrangements were classified as non-productive. Following IMGT convention, CDR3 was defined as the stretch from the second conserved V-encoded cysteine up to the conserved J-encoded phenylalanine. Sequences without an unambiguous match to a single V gene segment were excluded from the earlier analysis of a few hundred of the donors. An earlier analysis of a few hundred of the donors called V segments functional above 56.7% productive rearrangements and segregating when the between-donor standard deviation exceeded 5%. A statistical classification framework was built to diagnose cytomegalovirus status from the catalog of TCR beta chain sequences. A later analysis assigned V and J genes by comparing TCR nucleotide sequences with IMGT/GENE-DB human TR gene sequences. A later analysis assigned CDR3 sequences and most-parsimonious VDJ recombination scenarios with the TCRdist pipeline. A later analysis defined each TCR beta chain by its CDR3 amino acid sequence plus V-gene family, and excluded reads lacking a unique V-gene family. As a way to deal with suspected cross-contamination and a sequencing artifact, a later analysis dropped nearly 600 nucleotide sequences that were highly shared and had low generation probability. A later analysis calculated a clonal expansion index for each public chain from normalized within-repertoire ranks of inferred template counts. Generation probabilities in a later analysis came from a VDJ recombination model fitted to out-of-frame rearrangements, and those results were checked against IGoR. In a later analysis, hypergeometric tests were used to score TCR-TCR, TCR-HLA and TCR-CMV co-occurrence, with a repertoire-size bias correction applied to TCR pairs. In a later analysis, false discovery rates were estimated by permuting HLA or CMV assignments 20 times. In a later analysis, co-occurring TCRs were grouped using DBSCAN, and TCRdist sequence similarity was added for clustering within HLA-allele-positive subsets. Co-occurrence clustering excluded repertoires with fewer than 30,000 or more than 120,000 public chains, plus five with anomalous nucleotide sharing. TCRdb provides this immuneACCESS table in a form limited to in-frame rearrangements. Some clones are lacking; in checked studies, under half of them reflect an unresolved V gene, and why the rest are absent is not known. V and J calls and clone size are copied from that table; D and trimming were computed from the DNA. The sample table records 120,000 or so clones; approximately 82% of these occur just once. The top ten clones comprise approximately 20% of the sample.

General study outcomes and caveats: Several of the top co-occurrence clusters appeared to be linked to parvovirus B19, influenza, CMV and Epstein-Barr virus, according to a later analysis. Correlated functional status among segregating V segments might reflect linkage disequilibrium, but an unknown experimental factor could not be ruled out. Compared with equally common non-associated chains, HLA-associated TCR beta chains in a later analysis were more clonally expanded and had lower generation probabilities. For the cohort, immune exposure information was limited to CMV serostatus. A further reported finding was that TCR beta sequences accurately predicted the HLA-A and HLA-B alleles for most subjects in the first cohort. Compared with the roughly 670-donor mean, donors in an Asian-associated ancestry cluster had fewer N-insertions in productive TCRs, according to a later genetic analysis. The authors suggested that the approach could potentially be generalized to other disease states and immunological phenotypes. In vitro tests confirmed that a few of the cytomegalovirus-associated TCR beta chains recognize cytomegalovirus antigens. When HLA alleles, especially DR and DQ, strongly co-occurred, attributing TCR associations to individual alleles was difficult. The classifier was reported to diagnose cytomegalovirus status with high specificity and sensitivity in both the original cohort and the validation cohort. In the study, 150 to 200 TCR beta chains were listed as associated with cytomegalovirus. Because counts were too low, under 20 rarely observed V segments, including chromosome 9 orphons, were left out of the earlier analysis of several hundred of the donors. Sequencing depth was assumed to be roughly uniform across donors in the presence/absence analyses, though that assumption may not hold. The sequencing pipeline was judged likely to have produced a cluster of highly shared sequence variants as a technical artifact. This cohort had only TCR beta chains sequenced, and the lack of alpha or paired-chain data limited which features could be detected. Across donors, most TCR sequences were observed very rarely, whereas some public TCRs were present in many individuals. In a later analysis, the rate of TCR association differed among HLA loci, with DRB1 alleles having the most associated TCRs and HLA-C alleles having the fewest. A later genetic analysis associated a missense DCLRE1C variant with V-gene and J-gene trimming of TCR beta chains, and an independent cohort replicated the association. A later analysis associated about 16,000 TCR beta sequences with specific HLA alleles at a false discovery rate of 0.05. According to a later analysis, most CMV-associated TCR beta chains appeared to be HLA-restricted, and the HLA associations seemed to be driven largely by CMV exposure. Broadly in line with IMGT annotations, most TCR beta V segments showed up in productive rearrangements about 90% or about 30% of the time in an earlier analysis of several hundred of the donors. Because some donors lacked HLA typing at each locus, the association tests relied only on the typed subset.

Sequenced material: PBMCs. The TCR sequence derives from a man between 18 and 29 years old in good health and CMV-seropositive.

CDR3 protein: CASSFPRGERTDTQYF. The nucleotides are TGCGCCAGCAGCTTCCCCCGGGGGGAGCGCACAGATACGCAGTATTTT. The V and J genes are TRBV4-1 and TRBJ2-3, with 7 middle bases fitting TRBD2. Sequences MGHRA (CDR1) and YSYEKL (CDR2) are obtained from the germline V gene. Taken from cysteine to phenylalanine, the CDR3 has 16 residues. Kept here is only the CDR3 DNA, which spans 48 bases and is read in frame from base 1. V is pruned by 5 bases and J by 1 base, leaving 9 bases of the junction without a gene match.